Listed below are T cell receptor beta chains from one sample, sequenced in a study of blood T cell repertoires in COVID-19. Clones were read by immunoSEQ multiplex PCR, and TCRdb kept only the in-frame ones, dropping some. The table shows 150,000 or so clones, with about 79% occurring only once. Sequencing was carried out using PBMCs or T cells enriched from blood (not recorded which). The receptors here all came from a man aged 50 to 60 who had recovered from COVID-19. Both conserved end residues are part of each CDR3. The order of the fields is clone size, V gene, D gene, J gene, CDR3 protein, CDR3 DNA. The D gene is left open where the match is weak. Only part of the rows carry a size: once, few, many, or a class if the clone is expanded.

clone size: NA; V gene: TRBV6-5; D gene: NA; J gene: TRBJ1-2; CDR3 protein: CASTQFNYGYTF; CDR3 DNA: TGTGCCAGCACCCAATTTAACTATGGCTACACCTTC
clone size: NA; V gene: TRBV7-2; D gene: NA; J gene: TRBJ2-6; CDR3 protein: CASSFTGSSGANVLTF; CDR3 DNA: TGTGCCAGCAGCTTTACGGGGAGCTCTGGGGCCAACGTCCTGACTTTC
clone size: NA; V gene: TRBV5-1; D gene: NA; J gene: TRBJ2-1; CDR3 protein: CASTLTGSSYNEQFF; CDR3 DNA: TGCGCCAGCACCTTGACGGGGAGCTCCTACAATGAGCAGTTCTTC
clone size: NA; V gene: TRBV27; D gene: NA; J gene: TRBJ1-1; CDR3 protein: CASSLYGSRNTEAFF; CDR3 DNA: TGTGCCAGCAGTTTATATGGTAGTAGGAACACTGAAGCTTTCTTT
clone size: once; V gene: TRBV6-5; D gene: NA; J gene: TRBJ1-2; CDR3 protein: CASSYRVPRDGYTF; CDR3 DNA: TGTGCCAGCAGTTACCGGGTCCCACGGGATGGCTACACCTTC
clone size: NA; V gene: TRBV11-2; D gene: TRBD1; J gene: TRBJ1-2; CDR3 protein: CASSLVTGQGEGYTF; CDR3 DNA: TGTGCCAGCAGCTTAGTCACAGGACAGGGGGAAGGCTACACCTTC
clone size: NA; V gene: TRBV3-1/TRBV3-2; D gene: NA; J gene: TRBJ1-1; CDR3 protein: CASSPSYSTEAFF; CDR3 DNA: TGTGCCAGCAGCCCCTCGTACAGCACTGAAGCTTTCTTT
clone size: NA; V gene: TRBV29-1; D gene: TRBD1; J gene: TRBJ1-2; CDR3 protein: CSARTGGELIYGYTF; CDR3 DNA: TGCAGCGCCCGGACAGGGGGCGAGTTGATTTATGGCTACACCTTC
clone size: many; V gene: TRBV7-3; D gene: NA; J gene: TRBJ2-1; CDR3 protein: CASSLTWASRNEQFF; CDR3 DNA: TGTGCCAGCAGCTTAACGTGGGCTAGCCGTAATGAGCAGTTCTTC
clone size: few; V gene: TRBV10-3; D gene: TRBD2; J gene: TRBJ2-7; CDR3 protein: CAISARGGSTYEQYF; CDR3 DNA: TGTGCCATCAGTGCCCGGGGGGGGTCCACATACGAGCAGTACTTC
clone size: many; V gene: TRBV9; D gene: NA; J gene: TRBJ2-3; CDR3 protein: CASSAAVTGQRTDTQYF; CDR3 DNA: TGTGCCAGCAGCGCAGCGGTTACCGGACAGCGCACAGATACGCAGTATTTT
clone size: NA; V gene: TRBV15; D gene: NA; J gene: TRBJ1-5; CDR3 protein: CATSRDTAGAAKPQHF; CDR3 DNA: TGTGCCACCAGCAGAGATACGGCAGGGGCCGCCAAACCCCAGCATTTT
clone size: NA; V gene: TRBV4-1; D gene: NA; J gene: TRBJ1-3; CDR3 protein: CASSQDPVYSGNTIYF; CDR3 DNA: TGCGCCAGCAGCCAAGATCCGGTGTACTCTGGAAACACCATATATTTT
clone size: NA; V gene: TRBV19; D gene: NA; J gene: TRBJ2-1; CDR3 protein: CASSMVGGQRKNEQFF; CDR3 DNA: TGTGCCAGTAGTATGGTTGGAGGGCAGAGAAAAAATGAGCAGTTCTTC
clone size: NA; V gene: TRBV20-1; D gene: NA; J gene: TRBJ2-5; CDR3 protein: CSANGGQTQYF; CDR3 DNA: TGCAGTGCTAACGGGGGGCAGACCCAGTACTTC
clone size: few; V gene: TRBV6-1; D gene: NA; J gene: TRBJ1-5; CDR3 protein: CASSEVLRGNSNQPQHF; CDR3 DNA: TGTGCCAGCAGTGAAGTCTTAAGAGGGAATAGCAATCAGCCCCAGCATTTT
clone size: NA; V gene: TRBV30; D gene: NA; J gene: TRBJ1-3; CDR3 protein: CAWSVGPGIDTIYF; CDR3 DNA: TGTGCCTGGAGTGTAGGGCCAGGGATTGACACCATATATTTT
clone size: NA; V gene: TRBV2; D gene: TRBD1; J gene: TRBJ1-2; CDR3 protein: CASSTRQGVSGYTF; CDR3 DNA: TGTGCCAGCAGTACCCGACAGGGAGTGAGCGGCTACACCTTC
clone size: NA; V gene: TRBV18; D gene: NA; J gene: TRBJ2-1; CDR3 protein: CASSPSLGGYNEQFF; CDR3 DNA: TGTGCCAGCTCACCATCCCTCGGGGGATACAATGAGCAGTTCTTC
clone size: NA; V gene: TRBV5-4; D gene: TRBD1; J gene: TRBJ1-2; CDR3 protein: CASSPGQGAQNYGYTF; CDR3 DNA: TGTGCCAGCAGCCCGGGACAGGGGGCTCAGAACTATGGCTACACCTTC
clone size: NA; V gene: TRBV5-1; D gene: NA; J gene: TRBJ1-1; CDR3 protein: CASSQQGSMNTEAFF; CDR3 DNA: TGCGCCAGCAGCCAACAGGGTTCGATGAACACTGAAGCTTTCTTT
clone size: NA; V gene: TRBV19; D gene: NA; J gene: TRBJ1-1; CDR3 protein: CASIAGRNTEAFF; CDR3 DNA: TGTGCCAGTATCGCAGGCCGGAACACTGAAGCTTTCTTT
clone size: NA; V gene: TRBV7-6; D gene: TRBD1; J gene: TRBJ2-7; CDR3 protein: CASSPTGQGKLHEQYF; CDR3 DNA: TGTGCCAGCAGCCCAACCGGACAGGGTAAACTCCACGAGCAGTACTTC
clone size: NA; V gene: TRBV27; D gene: TRBD2; J gene: TRBJ2-3; CDR3 protein: CASSSPLAGGGDTQYF; CDR3 DNA: TGTGCCAGCAGTTCCCCTTTAGCGGGGGGCGGAGATACGCAGTATTTT
clone size: NA; V gene: TRBV20-1; D gene: NA; J gene: TRBJ2-4; CDR3 protein: CSASTPGPNIQYF; CDR3 DNA: TGCAGTGCTAGTACCCCGGGTCCAAACATTCAGTACTTC
clone size: NA; V gene: TRBV29-1; D gene: NA; J gene: TRBJ1-2; CDR3 protein: CSVEKPNYGYTF; CDR3 DNA: TGCAGCGTTGAAAAGCCTAACTATGGCTACACCTTC